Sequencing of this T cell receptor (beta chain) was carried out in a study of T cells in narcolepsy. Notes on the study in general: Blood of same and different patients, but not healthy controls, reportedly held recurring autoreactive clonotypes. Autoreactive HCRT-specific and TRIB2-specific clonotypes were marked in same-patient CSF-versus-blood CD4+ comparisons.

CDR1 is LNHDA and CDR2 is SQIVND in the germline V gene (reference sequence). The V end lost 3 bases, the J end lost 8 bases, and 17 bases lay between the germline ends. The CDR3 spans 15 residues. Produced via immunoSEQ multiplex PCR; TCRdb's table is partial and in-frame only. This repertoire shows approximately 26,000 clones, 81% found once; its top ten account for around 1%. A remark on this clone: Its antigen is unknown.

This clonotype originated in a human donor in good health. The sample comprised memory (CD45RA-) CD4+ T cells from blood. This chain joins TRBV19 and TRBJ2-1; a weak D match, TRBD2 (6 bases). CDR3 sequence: CASSIGGGGGDEQFF. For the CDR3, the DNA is TGTGCCAGTAGTATCGGGGGAGGAGGAGGGGATGAGCAGTTCTTC.